Detailed here is one T cell receptor beta chain. Its antigen is undetermined. These data are taken from a study of CD8+ T cells in alopecia areata. Treatment reported: oral pan-JAK inhibitor, 5-10 mg twice daily. Whole-study findings and limits: Expanded CD8+ clones among the top 100, and scalp clonality, were significantly decreased by tofacitinib. It was observed that many expanded lesional clones persisted in scalp and blood during tofacitinib.

Sequencing relied on a cDNA template that was reverse transcribed from extracted RNA. Here immunoSEQ multiplex PCR was the method, and the copy in TCRdb shows in-frame clones only, minus some. The sample lists over 100,000 clones, 53% occurring once. This CDR3 contains 15 residues. The germline V gene has CDR1 SGHRS and CDR2 YFSETQ. V shed 8 bases and J shed 0 bases, with 14 bases lying between them. The specimen comprised CD4+ T cells sorted from blood, sampled at week 4, from a patient treated with tofacitinib. The genes are TRBV5-1 and TRBJ2-2; D is perhaps TRBD1 (6 bases). The source of this sequence is a human donor with alopecia areata. Written as DNA, the CDR3 is TGCGCCAGGTCCACAGGGAGTCCGAACACCGGGGAGCTGTTTTTT. Its protein product is CARSTGSPNTGELFF.